This T cell receptor beta chain was identified in a study of memory CD4+ T cells and cytomegalovirus serostatus. Study-wide results and limits: A US-trained random forest predicted CMV serostatus with median AUC around 0.9.

Single viable CD3+CD4+CD8-CD45RO+ cells were sorted as the memory CD4+ T cells. Trimming cost V 5 bases and J 6 bases, with 25 bases left between them. CDR1 and CDR2 (germline): GTSNPN, SVGIG (reference sequence). The CDR3 covers 16 residues. Sequencing used immunoSEQ multiplex PCR; TCRdb keeps in-frame clones, though not all of them. The table shows around 63,000 clones, with 80% occurring only once. To note about this clone: Antigen specificity is unknown.

The TCR originated in an adult in good health and CMV-seronegative. Some clones in this sample may be carry-over from other donors' samples. The V and J genes are TRBV30 and TRBJ1-2, with no clear D. The sequenced sample consisted of memory CD4+ T cells from blood. The CDR3 bases are TGTGCCTGGGACTCGGACCGTCACCGGATTAGCGATGGCTACACCTTC. This codes for CAWDSDRHRISDGYTF.